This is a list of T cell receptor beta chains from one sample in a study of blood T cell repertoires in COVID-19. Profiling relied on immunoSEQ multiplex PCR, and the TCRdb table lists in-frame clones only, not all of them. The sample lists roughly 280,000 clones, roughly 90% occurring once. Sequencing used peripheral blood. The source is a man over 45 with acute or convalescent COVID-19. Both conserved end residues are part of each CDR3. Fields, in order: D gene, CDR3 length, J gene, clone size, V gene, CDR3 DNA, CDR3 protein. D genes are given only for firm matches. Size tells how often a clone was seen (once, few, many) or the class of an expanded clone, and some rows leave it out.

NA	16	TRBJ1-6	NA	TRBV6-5	TGTGCCAGCAGTTACTCGAGATGGGGGGATCATTCACCCCTCCACTTT	CASSYSRWGDHSPLHF
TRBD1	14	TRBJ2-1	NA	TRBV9	TGTGCCAGCAGCGCGGGACAGGGGCCGGATGAGCAGTTCTTC	CASSAGQGPDEQFF
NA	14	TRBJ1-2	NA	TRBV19	TGTGCCAGTAGTCCAACAGGGTTTAACTATGGCTACACCTTC	CASSPTGFNYGYTF
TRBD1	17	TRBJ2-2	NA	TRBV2	TGTGCCAGCAGGGCCCTAGCGACAGGGGGGAACACCGGGGAGCTGTTTTTT	CASRALATGGNTGELFF
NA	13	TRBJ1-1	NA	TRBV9	TGTGCCAGCAGCGCAGACCAGGGGACTGAAGCTTTCTTT	CASSADQGTEAFF
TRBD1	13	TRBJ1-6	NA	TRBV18	TGTGCCAGCTCCGGGACAGGGGATTTACCCCTCCACTTT	CASSGTGDLPLHF
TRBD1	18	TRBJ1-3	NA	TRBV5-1	TGCGCCAGCAGCCTACAACCGGGACAGGGCCGGTCTGGAAACACCATATATTTT	CASSLQPGQGRSGNTIYF
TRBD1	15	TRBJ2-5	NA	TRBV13	TGTGCCAGCAGCTTAGGGGGACAGGGGCAAGAGACCCAGTACTTC	CASSLGGQGQETQYF
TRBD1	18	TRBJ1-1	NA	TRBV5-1	TGCGCCAGCAGCTTTGCTGACAGGGGGAGGACCTTGAACACTGAAGCTTTCTTT	CASSFADRGRTLNTEAFF
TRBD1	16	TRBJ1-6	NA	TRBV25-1	TGTGCCAGCAGTGATAGGGACAGCCTCCCGGGATCACCCCTCCACTTT	CASSDRDSLPGSPLHF
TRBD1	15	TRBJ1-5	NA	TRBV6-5	TGTGCCAGCAGTTACTCGGGACAGGGTAATCAGCCCCAGCATTTT	CASSYSGQGNQPQHF
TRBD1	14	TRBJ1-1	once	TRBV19	TGTGCCAGTTCTGCTGGACAGGGGATCACTGAAGCTTTCTTT	CASSAGQGITEAFF
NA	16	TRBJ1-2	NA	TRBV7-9	TGTGCCAGCAGCTTAGTCCCACTACGGACAGTGATAACCTACACCTTC	CASSLVPLRTVITYTF
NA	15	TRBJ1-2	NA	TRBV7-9	TGTGCCAGCAGCTCCCAGACAGGTTGGAACTATGGCTACACCTTC	CASSSQTGWNYGYTF
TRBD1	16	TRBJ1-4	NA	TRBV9	TGTGCCAGCAGCCCCGAATTAGGACAGGGGAGAGAAAAACTGTTTTTT	CASSPELGQGREKLFF
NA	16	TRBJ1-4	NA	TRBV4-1	TGCGCCAGCAGCCGTTTCGAAAGGACAGAAAATGAAAAACTGTTTTTT	CASSRFERTENEKLFF
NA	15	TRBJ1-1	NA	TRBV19	TGTGCCAGTAGTGTTTTCCCCGGGACACCCCGGACGGCTTTCTTT	CASSVFPGTPRTAFF
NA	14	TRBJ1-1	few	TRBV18	TGTGCCAGCTCACCAGGGGGCGCAAGCACTGAAGCTTTCTTT	CASSPGGASTEAFF
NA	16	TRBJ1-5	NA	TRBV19	TGTGCCAGTAGTATTGGGACAACGGGCGGCAATCAGCCCCAGCATTTT	CASSIGTTGGNQPQHF
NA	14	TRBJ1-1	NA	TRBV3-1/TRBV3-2	TGTGCCAGCAGCCAAACAGGGCGGAACACTGAAGCTTTCTTT	CASSQTGRNTEAFF
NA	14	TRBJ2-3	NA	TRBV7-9	TGTGCCAGCAGCTTCACGGACAGAACAGATACGCAGTATTTT	CASSFTDRTDTQYF
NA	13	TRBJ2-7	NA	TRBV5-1	TGCGCCAGCAGCTTGGGGTCTACGGGCGAGCAGTACTTC	CASSLGSTGEQYF
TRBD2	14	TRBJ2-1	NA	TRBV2	TGTGCCAGCAGCTCGGGGGGGCGGTCTCATGAGCAGTTCTTC	CASSSGGRSHEQFF
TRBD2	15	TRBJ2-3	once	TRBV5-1	TGCGCCAGCAGCTTCCAGCGGGGAGACACAGATACGCAGTATTTT	CASSFQRGDTDTQYF
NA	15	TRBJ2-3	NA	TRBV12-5	TGTGCTAGTGCCGATGGGGGGGCAGAGACAGATACGCAGTATTTT	CASADGGAETDTQYF
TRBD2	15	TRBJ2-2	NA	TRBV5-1	TGCGCCAGCAGCTTTGGGGGGGTAAACACCGGGGAGCTGTTTTTT	CASSFGGVNTGELFF
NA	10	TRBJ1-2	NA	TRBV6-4	TGTGCCAGCAGGCTTACAGAATACACCTTC	CASRLTEYTF
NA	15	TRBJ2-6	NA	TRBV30	TGTGCCTGGACCCTCGGGACATCTGGGGCCAACGTCCTGACTTTC	CAWTLGTSGANVLTF
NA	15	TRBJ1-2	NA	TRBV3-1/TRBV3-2	TGTGCCAGCAGCCAAACAGCGGTGCCCCTCTATGGCTACACCTTC	CASSQTAVPLYGYTF
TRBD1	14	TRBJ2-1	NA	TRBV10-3	TGTGCCACGGCCGGGCAGGGGGCATTCAATGAGCAGTTCTTC	CATAGQGAFNEQFF
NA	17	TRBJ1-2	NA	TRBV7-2	TGTGCCAGCAGCTTAGCGGGCGCTCACCAAAGGAACTATGGCTACACCTTC	CASSLAGAHQRNYGYTF
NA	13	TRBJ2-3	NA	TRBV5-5	TGTGCCAGCAGCTACCCTGGAGAAGATACGCAGTATTTT	CASSYPGEDTQYF
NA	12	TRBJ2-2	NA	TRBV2	TGTGCCAGCACGGTAGACACCGGGGAGCTGTTTTTT	CASTVDTGELFF
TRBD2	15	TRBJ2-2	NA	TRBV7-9	TGTGCCAGCAGCGAGCGGGGCACGAACACCGGGGAGCTGTTTTTT	CASSERGTNTGELFF
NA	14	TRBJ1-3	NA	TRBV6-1	TGTGCCAGCAGTGAAGTCAGCTCTGGAAACACCATATATTTT	CASSEVSSGNTIYF
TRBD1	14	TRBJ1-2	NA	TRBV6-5	TGTGCCAGCAGTTCCCCGACAGGGTTTGGGGGCTACACCTTC	CASSSPTGFGGYTF
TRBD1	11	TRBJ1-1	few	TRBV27	TGTGCCAGCAAGGGGACAGAAGAAGCTTTCTTT	CASKGTEEAFF
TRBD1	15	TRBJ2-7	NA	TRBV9	TGTGCCAGCAGCGTTGACAGGGCTTTCTCCTACGAGCAGTACTTC	CASSVDRAFSYEQYF
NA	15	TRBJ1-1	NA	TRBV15	TGTGCCACCAGCAGAGATAGATTATCCAACACTGAAGCTTTCTTT	CATSRDRLSNTEAFF
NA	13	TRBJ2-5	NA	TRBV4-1	TGCGCCAGCAGCCAAGACAGACAAGAGACCCAGTACTTC	CASSQDRQETQYF
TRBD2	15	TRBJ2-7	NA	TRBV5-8	TGTGCCACCCAGCGGGGTAGCGGGGGGGCATACGAGCAGTACTTC	CATQRGSGGAYEQYF
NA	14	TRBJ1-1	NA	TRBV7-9	TGTGCCAGCAGCCCGGCTGGGGGCTACAGGGAGGCTTTCTTT	CASSPAGGYREAFF
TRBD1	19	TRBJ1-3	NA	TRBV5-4	TGTGCCAGCGGGTCTTACAAGGGGGCTGCCCCTCCCTCTGGAAACACCATATATTTT	CASGSYKGAAPPSGNTIYF
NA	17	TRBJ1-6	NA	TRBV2	TGTGCCAGCAGTGCCCGCGGGGGCGGGGTTCTGAATTCACCCCTCCACTTT	CASSARGGGVLNSPLHF
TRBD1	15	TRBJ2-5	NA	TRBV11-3	TGTGCCAGCAGCATACGAGGACAGGGCCAAGAGACCCAGTACTTC	CASSIRGQGQETQYF
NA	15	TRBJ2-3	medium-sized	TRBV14	TGTGCCAGCAGCCAAGGTGTGGGCGGCACAGATACGCAGTATTTT	CASSQGVGGTDTQYF
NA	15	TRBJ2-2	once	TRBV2	TGTGCCAGCAGTCTTAACAGGGAGTCCCCCGGGGAGCTGTTTTTT	CASSLNRESPGELFF
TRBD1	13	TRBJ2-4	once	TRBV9	TGTGCCAGCAGCGTAGGGGACAGGGCCATTCAGTACTTC	CASSVGDRAIQYF
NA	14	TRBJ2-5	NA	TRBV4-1	TGCGCCAGCAGCCAAGGGGGGGTGCAAGAGACCCAGTACTTC	CASSQGGVQETQYF
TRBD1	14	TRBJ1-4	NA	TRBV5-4	TGTGCCAGCAGTCTCGACAGGGCCGGGGACAAACTGTTTTTT	CASSLDRAGDKLFF
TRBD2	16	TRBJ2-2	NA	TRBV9	TGTGCCAGCAGCGTAGCTACTAGCGGGAACACCGGGGAGCTGTTTTTT	CASSVATSGNTGELFF
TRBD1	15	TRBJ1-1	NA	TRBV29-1	TGCAGCGTTGAATTAACGACAGGGGGAGTCACTGAAGCTTTCTTT	CSVELTTGGVTEAFF
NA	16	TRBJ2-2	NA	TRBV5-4	TGTGCCAGCAGCTTGGGTCAGCGAGATTACACCGGGGAGCTGTTTTTT	CASSLGQRDYTGELFF
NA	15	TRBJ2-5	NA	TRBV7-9	TGTGCCAGCAGCTCACATTACGGGGGACAAGAGACCCAGTACTTC	CASSSHYGGQETQYF
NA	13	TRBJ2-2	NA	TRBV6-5	TGTGCCAGCAGTTCCAGTTACACCGGGGAGCTGTTTTTT	CASSSSYTGELFF